This is a list of T cell receptor beta chains from one sample in a study of CD8 T cells in Susac syndrome. Via MiXCR, TCRdb re-called the immunoSEQ multiplex PCR reads, giving one row per CDR3 protein. The sample includes about 150,000 distinct CDR3 sequences, more than 90% seen only once; the top ten take less than 0.085%. Material: CD4+ T cells from PBMCs. The receptors come from a human donor with Susac syndrome. The conserved cysteine and the conserved F or W are not part of the CDR3 here. Fields, in order: V gene, J gene, clone size, CDR3 protein. Clone size appears in some rows only: once, few, many, or a class for an expanded clone.

V gene: TRBV5-1
J gene: TRBJ2-1
clone size: NA
CDR3 protein: ASSLVGLGEQF

V gene: TRBV5-1
J gene: NA
clone size: once
CDR3 protein: ASSLVRGDYEQY

V gene: TRBV6-1
J gene: TRBJ1-4
clone size: NA
CDR3 protein: ATSPGGTGWDEKLF

V gene: TRBV3-1
J gene: TRBJ1-2
clone size: NA
CDR3 protein: ASSALSYGYT

V gene: TRBV18
J gene: TRBJ2-1
clone size: NA
CDR3 protein: ASSLRTGDNEQF

V gene: TRBV27
J gene: TRBJ2-1
clone size: NA
CDR3 protein: ASSGPMLRINEQF

V gene: TRBV6-1
J gene: TRBJ2-6
clone size: NA
CDR3 protein: ASSRQAFSGANVLT

V gene: TRBV20-1
J gene: TRBJ1-5
clone size: NA
CDR3 protein: SATDFNQPQH

V gene: TRBV4-1
J gene: TRBJ2-4
clone size: NA
CDR3 protein: ASSQGLAGVRAKNIQY

V gene: TRBV7-9
J gene: TRBJ1-1
clone size: NA
CDR3 protein: ASSPHAGNTEAF

V gene: TRBV7-2
J gene: TRBJ2-3
clone size: NA
CDR3 protein: ASSPWGRASDTQY

V gene: TRBV11-2
J gene: TRBJ2-3
clone size: few
CDR3 protein: ASTPSTDTQY

V gene: TRBV20-1
J gene: TRBJ1-3
clone size: NA
CDR3 protein: SARGSQTGNTIY

V gene: TRBV25-1
J gene: TRBJ1-2
clone size: NA
CDR3 protein: ASSFQGGYT

V gene: TRBV29-1
J gene: TRBJ2-5
clone size: NA
CDR3 protein: SVRLVLALETQY

V gene: TRBV27
J gene: TRBJ2-1
clone size: NA
CDR3 protein: ASRKPGWERNEQF

V gene: TRBV9
J gene: TRBJ2-2
clone size: once
CDR3 protein: ASSVALTRSTGELF

V gene: TRBV27
J gene: TRBJ2-1
clone size: NA
CDR3 protein: ASSSEPGGLYEQF

V gene: TRBV12-3/TRBV12-4
J gene: TRBJ2-1
clone size: NA
CDR3 protein: ASSTARRLANNEQF

V gene: TRBV29-1
J gene: TRBJ2-5
clone size: NA
CDR3 protein: SVGQGSGTQY

V gene: TRBV11-1
J gene: TRBJ1-2
clone size: NA
CDR3 protein: ASSESDGYT

V gene: TRBV4-1
J gene: TRBJ2-1
clone size: NA
CDR3 protein: ASSPTSGGYNEQF

V gene: TRBV29-1
J gene: TRBJ1-1
clone size: NA
CDR3 protein: SANPTGLNTEAF

V gene: TRBV28
J gene: TRBJ1-2
clone size: NA
CDR3 protein: ASREGGTYGYT

V gene: TRBV29-1
J gene: TRBJ1-2
clone size: NA
CDR3 protein: SVEDPDRGRPGYT

V gene: TRBV5-1
J gene: TRBJ1-3
clone size: once
CDR3 protein: ASSLVGGAVGNTIY

V gene: TRBV25-1
J gene: TRBJ1-2
clone size: NA
CDR3 protein: ASSEYNYGYT

V gene: TRBV7-2
J gene: TRBJ2-5
clone size: NA
CDR3 protein: ASSPFYGGTQETQY

V gene: TRBV24-1
J gene: TRBJ2-1
clone size: NA
CDR3 protein: ATRRQEFGKGEQF

V gene: TRBV2
J gene: TRBJ2-1
clone size: NA
CDR3 protein: ASIPRLSGNEQF

V gene: TRBV7-2
J gene: TRBJ2-4
clone size: NA
CDR3 protein: ASSPWPRGPKGKNIQY

V gene: TRBV20-1
J gene: TRBJ2-4
clone size: NA
CDR3 protein: SAPGQAKNIQY

V gene: TRBV18
J gene: TRBJ2-1
clone size: NA
CDR3 protein: ASSPERLASEQF

V gene: TRBV20-1
J gene: TRBJ1-4
clone size: NA
CDR3 protein: SAREGVNEKLF

V gene: TRBV20-1
J gene: TRBJ2-2
clone size: once
CDR3 protein: SARVPGLSTGELF

V gene: TRBV12-3/TRBV12-4
J gene: TRBJ1-5
clone size: NA
CDR3 protein: ASSKDTGGFQPQH

V gene: TRBV20-1
J gene: TRBJ2-5
clone size: NA
CDR3 protein: SGRGAGMETQY

V gene: TRBV6-5
J gene: TRBJ1-1
clone size: NA
CDR3 protein: ASSYARNTEAF

V gene: TRBV6-5
J gene: TRBJ1-3
clone size: NA
CDR3 protein: ASSYSLMPGNTIY

V gene: TRBV12-3/TRBV12-4
J gene: TRBJ1-1
clone size: NA
CDR3 protein: ASSTAQGDGHEAF

V gene: TRBV6-6
J gene: TRBJ2-3
clone size: NA
CDR3 protein: ASRRVDTQY

V gene: TRBV20-1
J gene: TRBJ1-1
clone size: once
CDR3 protein: SARSGHLGTEAF

V gene: TRBV21-1
J gene: TRBJ1-5
clone size: NA
CDR3 protein: ASSKASGERGNQPQH

V gene: TRBV20-1
J gene: TRBJ2-3
clone size: once
CDR3 protein: SAPQPASYSDTQY

V gene: TRBV3-1
J gene: TRBJ2-1
clone size: NA
CDR3 protein: ASSQRGGSNEQF

V gene: TRBV3-1
J gene: TRBJ2-1
clone size: once
CDR3 protein: ASSQVFDEQF

V gene: TRBV4-1
J gene: TRBJ2-3
clone size: NA
CDR3 protein: ASSQVPGGVDTQY